This entry lists 21 T cell receptor beta chains sequenced from one sample in a study of T cells in Graves' hyperthyroidism and ophthalmopathy. Researchers amplified the TCR beta CDR3 regions from RNA transcripts. In the first-round RT-PCR of the TCR CDR3, the HTBI primer set was used. From the multiplex PCR reads, TCRdb called clonotypes with MiXCR, one entry per CDR3 protein. The sample includes about 600,000 distinct CDR3 sequences, 12% to 15% seen only once; the top ten take more than 6%. The specimen sequenced was blood. These TCRs come from a woman between 18 and 29 years old with Graves' ophthalmopathy.

There are many counts of this clonotype. The V and J genes are TRBV11-2 and TRBJ2-3; D may match TRBD1 or TRBD2 (6 bases each). The V gene's germline CDR1 is SGHAT and CDR2 FQNNGV. Trimming removed 2 bases from V and 1 base from J, with 10 bases in between. There are 15 residues in the CDR3. In DNA form, the CDR3 reads TGTGCCAGCAGCTTACAGAGGGGGGGCACAGATACGCAGTATTTT. Amino acids: CASSLQRGGTDTQYF.

In its sample, this clonotype was seen many times. The gene calls are TRBV28 and TRBJ2-7; 13 bases agree with TRBD2. This CDR3 comprises 18 residues. Unmatched junction bases numbered 11, after V lost 1 base and J lost 5 bases. CDR1 and CDR2 from the germline V gene are MDHEN and SYDVKM. The CDR3 is CASSLSGLAGVVRNEQYF. CDR3 DNA sequence: TGTGCCAGCAGTTTATCCGGACTAGCGGGAGTGGTGAGGAACGAGCAGTACTTC.

This clonotype has a count of ten or more. The rearrangement joins TRBV7-2 to TRBJ2-2; 8 positions agree with TRBD1. Per the germline V gene, CDR1 is SGHTA and CDR2 is FQGNSA. The trim removed 5 bases at V and 0 bases at J, leaving 8 bases unmatched. CDR3 length equals 17 residues. The CDR3 loop is CASSTRTGPSNTGELFF. CDR3 nucleotides: TGTGCCAGCAGCACCCGGACAGGGCCGTCGAACACCGGGGAGCTGTTTTTT.

Only a few counts were recorded for this clonotype. The gene calls are TRBV4-3 and TRBJ2-2, with a weak D call TRBD1 (6 bases). The CDR3 runs 14 residues. V shed 3 bases and J shed 6 bases, with 11 bases lying between them. Germline assignment: CDR1 LGHNA and CDR2 YSLEER. CDR3 bases: TGCGCCAGCAGCCAGTACTCAGGGGCCGGGGAGCTGTTTTTT. It codes for CASSQYSGAGELFF.

This clonotype came up many times. The V and J genes are TRBV2 and TRBJ2-1; 10 positions agree with TRBD2. The length of the CDR3 is 16 residues. The J segment lost 5 bases and the V segment lost 3 bases, leaving 7 bases of the junction unmatched. Germline V lookup: CDR1 SNHLY, CDR2 FYNNEI. CDR3 in amino acids: CASSDGSGRGDNEQFF. In DNA, the CDR3 is TGTGCCAGCAGTGATGGGAGCGGGAGGGGGGACAATGAGCAGTTCTTC.

This clonotype occurred many times. The chain combines TRBV7-3 with TRBJ1-1; D perhaps matches TRBD1 (6 bases). The CDR3 spans 14 residues. With 5 bases removed from V and 1 base from J, the gap between germline ends came to 11 bases. Germline V lookup: CDR1 SGHTA, CDR2 FQGTGA. The CDR3 DNA is TGTGCCAGCAGCCGACAGGAGGGGAACACTGAAGCTTTCTTT. As protein: CASSRQEGNTEAFF.

This clonotype has ten or more counts. This chain connects TRBV12-3 or TRBV12-4 to TRBJ2-7, with D possibly being TRBD2 (6 bases). The CDR3 runs 12 residues. Trimming removed 5 bases from V and 7 bases from J, with 12 bases in between. This chain's CDR3 is CASSALRGEQYF. CDR3 bases: TGTGCCAGCAGTGCCCTTCGGGGGGAGCAGTACTTC.

The chain employs TRBV10-3 and TRBJ1-5; D gene uncertain. Trimming removed 3 bases from V and 3 bases from J, with 12 bases in between. This CDR3 is 15 amino acids long. Looked up from germline, CDR1 is ENHRY and CDR2 is SYGVKD. The CDR3 here is CAISDMVRDNQPQHF. CDR3 coding DNA: TGTGCCATCAGTGATATGGTAAGAGACAATCAGCCCCAGCATTTT.

This clonotype has at least ten counts. This sequence joins TRBV20-1 and TRBJ2-3; 13 positions agree with TRBD2. V lost 0 bases, J lost 4 bases, and 4 bases stayed unmatched. The germline V gene has CDR1 DFQATT and CDR2 SNEGSKA (reference sequence). The CDR3 loop spans 16 amino acids. The CDR3 region is CSARDPTSGRPDTQYF. The CDR3 DNA reads TGCAGTGCTAGAGACCCGACTAGCGGGAGGCCAGATACGCAGTATTTT.

The V gene is TRBV27, the J gene TRBJ2-1; a possible D gene is TRBD2 (6 bases). The CDR3 covers 17 residues. Germline-derived CDR1 and CDR2 are MNHEY and SMNVEV (reference sequence). Trimming pared 5 bases from V and 2 bases from J, leaving 19 bases between. In DNA, the CDR3 is TGTGCCAGCAGTCCCTCTGGGGGGACTTCGACCTACAATGAGCAGTTCTTC. Protein product: CASSPSGGTSTYNEQFF.

This clonotype appeared many times. The V call is TRBV6-2 or TRBV6-3, the J call TRBJ2-6, with D possibly being TRBD1 (5 bases). Trimming removed 7 bases from V and 0 bases from J, with 13 bases in between. The CDR3 has 16 amino acids. The germline gives CDR1 MNHEY, CDR2 SVGEGT. The CDR3 sequence: CASKDTGRSGANVLTF. CDR3 coding DNA: TGTGCCAGCAAGGATACAGGTCGCTCTGGGGCCAACGTCCTGACTTTC.

This clonotype was recorded at least ten times. CDR3 nucleotide sequence: TGCAGTGCTAGTGGAGGGGGCAACAATCAGCCCCAGCATTTT. Encoded protein: CSASGGGNNQPQHF. V gene TRBV20-1 combines with J gene TRBJ1-5; 7 bases are a match to TRBD1. Germline trimming cut 3 bases from V and 3 bases from J; bases unmatched to any gene: 5. CDR3 size: 14 residues. Germline CDR1 DFQATT, CDR2 SNEGSKA (reference sequence).

This clonotype was seen repeatedly, ten times or more. The CDR3 spells CSANSIRDSIYEQYF. The CDR3 DNA is TGCAGTGCAAACTCAATCCGGGACAGCATCTACGAGCAGTACTTC. The rearrangement links TRBV20-1 to TRBJ2-7; 7 bases are shared with TRBD1. CDR3 length equals 15 residues. V lost 6 bases, J lost 3 bases, and 14 bases stayed unmatched. Per the germline V gene, CDR1 is DFQATT and CDR2 is SNEGSKA (reference sequence).

This clonotype was seen ten or more times. Here the CDR3 reads CASGREASTDTQYF. CDR3 DNA sequence: TGTGCCAGCGGGCGGGAGGCAAGCACAGATACGCAGTATTTT. V gene TRBV7-9 combines with J gene TRBJ2-3, with TRBD2 matching 8 bases. The CDR3 runs to 14 residues. V trimming: 8 bases; J trimming: 0 bases; junction bases outside the gene matches: 4. The germline CDR1 and CDR2 sequences are SEHNR and FQNEAQ (reference sequence).

About this clonotype itself: One end of the junction is discordant with germline, which a read error may explain. The V and J genes are TRBV27 and TRBJ1-3, with a tentative D call TRBD1 (5 bases). Germline V gives CDR1 MNHEY, CDR2 SMNVEV (reference sequence). This CDR3 spans 17 amino acids. CDR3 nucleotide sequence: TGTGCCAGCAGCCACCTCCCCCCCGGGGCCTCTGAAAACACCATATATTTT. It is translated as CASSHLPPGASENTIYF.

The chain links TRBV18 to TRBJ1-1; TRBD1 matches 8 bases. The CDR3 sequence is 15 residues long. CDR1 is KGHSH and CDR2 is LQKENI in the germline V gene. The trim removed 2 bases at V and 7 bases at J, leaving 9 bases unmatched. The CDR3 region has the DNA TGTGCCAGCTCACCAAGGACAGGGTGGGGGGATGAAGCTTTCTTT. Protein product: CASSPRTGWGDEAFF.

This clonotype came up many times. The V call is TRBV11-2, the J call TRBJ2-1; 9 bases match TRBD2. The trim removed 3 bases at V and 4 bases at J, leaving 13 bases unmatched. The germline CDR1 and CDR2 sequences are SGHAT and FQNNGV. This CDR3 has 18 residues. CDR3 region: CASSFGTSLGPQYNEQFF. The CDR3 coding sequence is TGTGCCAGCAGCTTTGGGACTAGCCTAGGGCCCCAATACAATGAGCAGTTCTTC.

The chain carries TRBV19 and TRBJ1-3; maybe TRBD1 (6 bases). The V end lost 5 bases, the J end lost 0 bases, and 8 bases lay between the germline ends. The CDR3 length is 14 residues. In germline, CDR1 is LNHDA, CDR2 SQIVND (reference sequence). The CDR3 spells CASSEQGSGNTIYF. CDR3 sequence (DNA): TGTGCCAGTAGTGAACAGGGCTCTGGAAACACCATATATTTT.

This clonotype showed up many times. The V call is TRBV4-2, the J call TRBJ2-1; possible D gene TRBD1, 6 bases. The CDR3 is made up of 15 amino acids. Per germline, CDR1 LGHNA and CDR2 YNFKEQ. V shed 0 bases and J shed 6 bases, with 12 bases lying between them. Here the CDR3 reads CASSQEGPRGNEQFF. In DNA, the CDR3 is TGTGCCAGCAGCCAAGAAGGGCCCAGGGGCAATGAGCAGTTCTTC.

The CDR3 bases are TGTGCTAGTGGTTTGCGGGTGATTGCCTCTGGGGCCAACGTCCTGACTTTC. Amino acids: CASGLRVIASGANVLTF. The chain is built from TRBV12-5 and TRBJ2-6; D gene ambiguous. The CDR3 loop spans 17 amino acids. Between the trimmed V and J ends, which lost 2 bases and 0 bases, there was a span of 11 bases. Germline V lookup: CDR1 LGHNT, CDR2 FRNRAP.

This clonotype was seen a handful of times. The genes are TRBV28 and TRBJ1-2; D is perhaps TRBD1 (6 bases). The V and J ends lost 4 bases and 7 bases respectively, with 19 bases between them. The germline CDR1 and CDR2 sequences are MDHEN and SYDVKM. The CDR3 totals 15 residues. The DNA of the CDR3 is TGTGCCAGCAGTTCTAAAGGACAGACTCATATTGGCTACACCTTC. Translated, it gives CASSSKGQTHIGYTF.